The rows below give T cell receptor beta chains drawn from one sample of a study of cytomegalovirus exposure and HLA in healthy donors. Sequencing was performed with immunoSEQ multiplex PCR; in TCRdb, only in-frame clones are kept and a portion is missing. The table lists fewer than 400,000 clones, 70% to 90% of them singletons. Sample: PBMCs. The receptors shown here come from a woman younger than 30 in good health and CMV-seronegative. CDR3s include the opening cysteine and the closing phenylalanine or tryptophan. D genes are given only for firm matches. Rows may omit the clone size; those that give it use once, few, many or a size class.

cdr3_nt cdr3_aa v_call d_call j_call clone_size
TGCGCCAGCAGCCAAGAACTAGCGATAAACACCGGGGAGCTGTTTTTT CASSQELAINTGELFF TRBV4-1 TRBD2 TRBJ2-2 once
TGTGCCAGCAGCTCCCCCAGAAACCCCCCCTACGAGCAGTACTTC CASSSPRNPPYEQYF TRBV7-9 NA TRBJ2-7 NA
TGCGCCAGCAGCCGGGAAGGTTCGGAGGGGAAACTGTTTTTT CASSREGSEGKLFF TRBV4-3 NA TRBJ1-4 NA
TGCGCCAGCAGCTTGGCGCGGGAGGATACGCAGTATTTT CASSLAREDTQYF TRBV5-1 TRBD2 TRBJ2-3 NA
TGCAGCGTTGTAGGAGGGGCGGAGCAGTTCTTC CSVVGGAEQFF TRBV29-1 NA TRBJ2-1 NA
TGCGCCAGCAGCCAAGATCGGTGGGGGGGGGTCCCCTACGAGCAGTACTTC CASSQDRWGGVPYEQYF TRBV4-1 TRBD2 TRBJ2-7 once
TGTGCCAGCAGCTTAGTGCTAGCGGGAGGGCCTTCCACCTACAATGAGCAGTTCTTC CASSLVLAGGPSTYNEQFF TRBV7-3 TRBD2 TRBJ2-1 few
TGCGCCAGCAGCTTATCAGGGGACGGGGAGCTGTTTTTT CASSLSGDGELFF TRBV5-1 NA TRBJ2-2 NA
TGTGCCAGCAGGGCCCCTGCGGAATTTAATGAAAAACTGTTTTTT CASRAPAEFNEKLFF TRBV28 NA TRBJ1-4 NA
TGTGCCAGCAGCTTGGAGCACACCTACACCTTC CASSLEHTYTF TRBV7-9 NA TRBJ1-2 NA
TGTGCCAGCAGTGACTACTTGCGGGTCTACGAGCAGTACTTC CASSDYLRVYEQYF TRBV6-1 NA TRBJ2-7 NA
TGCGCCAGCAGCACGGGGACAGGCACAGATACGCAGTATTTT CASSTGTGTDTQYF TRBV4-3 TRBD1 TRBJ2-3 NA
TGTGCCAGCAGCTCGTTGACAGGGCGGACTGAAGCTTTCTTT CASSSLTGRTEAFF TRBV7-2 TRBD1 TRBJ1-1 once
TGTGCCAGCAGTGCATCCCCGGGACAGAGTCTCTTCACTGAAGCTTTCTTT CASSASPGQSLFTEAFF TRBV28 TRBD1 TRBJ1-1 NA
TGTGCCAGCAGTTCGAGGCGGGGTTTTATGGGACTACTCACAGATACGCAGTATTTT CASSSRRGFMGLLTDTQYF TRBV28 TRBD2 TRBJ2-3 once
TGTGCCAGCAGCACAGTAGCGGGAGGGCTGTACCAAGAGACCCAGTACTTC CASSTVAGGLYQETQYF TRBV27 TRBD2 TRBJ2-5 once
TGCAGTGCCGGAGCTAACTATGGCTACACCTTC CSAGANYGYTF TRBV20-1 NA TRBJ1-2 NA
TGTGCCAGCAGCCTTTTGGGCGGGATCGTGTTCTTC CASSLLGGIVFF TRBV7-9 NA TRBJ2-1 NA
TGTGCCTGCCGCCGATCGAGGAGCACAGATACGCAGTATTTT CACRRSRSTDTQYF TRBV27 NA TRBJ2-3 NA
TGTGCCAGCAGCCCCCTCAGCGGGAACTACAATGAGCAGTTCTTC CASSPLSGNYNEQFF TRBV13 TRBD2 TRBJ2-1 NA
TGTGCCAGCAGTGGTACTAGCGGGAGTTACGAGCAGTACTTC CASSGTSGSYEQYF TRBV25-1 TRBD2 TRBJ2-7 NA
TGTGCCAGCAGCGTTGAAGGGGCTGGGGCCAACGTCCTGACTTTC CASSVEGAGANVLTF TRBV9 NA TRBJ2-6 once
TGTGCCAGCAGCCTCGACAGTTCCTACAATGAGCAGTTCTTC CASSLDSSYNEQFF TRBV6-5 NA TRBJ2-1 few
TGTGCCAGCAGTGAACTAGCGGGAGAATGGGGGGAGCTGTTTTTT CASSELAGEWGELFF TRBV2 TRBD2 TRBJ2-2 few
TGTGCCAGCAGCCGGAGACAGACCGGGGAGCAGTACTTC CASSRRQTGEQYF TRBV14 NA TRBJ2-7 NA
TGTGCCTGGAGTTTGGCGGGATACGATGATACGCAGTATTTT CAWSLAGYDDTQYF TRBV30 NA TRBJ2-3 NA
TGTGCCAGCATCCCGATTGGGACAGTGACCGGGGAGCTGTTTTTT CASIPIGTVTGELFF TRBV6-1 TRBD1 TRBJ2-2 NA
TGTGCCACCTCTGGGAGCCGGGAGACCCAGTACTTC CATSGSRETQYF TRBV28 NA TRBJ2-5 NA
TGTGCCAGCAGCCCCCAAGGACAGGGGAACACTGAAGCTTTCTTT CASSPQGQGNTEAFF TRBV14 TRBD1 TRBJ1-1 once